One and the same sample provided the 23 T cell receptor beta chains below, sequenced in a study of blood T cell repertoires in COVID-19. Some clones are missing from TCRdb's copy, which holds only in-frame ones; the method was immunoSEQ multiplex PCR. The sample holds about 110,000 clones, about two thirds seen once. The sequenced material came from peripheral blood. All receptors come from a human donor with acute or convalescent COVID-19. The donor label of this sample is uncertain.

V usage is TRBV30 and J usage is TRBJ1-2, with no clear D. Germline V gives CDR1 GTSNPN, CDR2 SVGIG (reference sequence). The CDR3 covers 12 residues. V was trimmed by 3 bases and J by 8 bases, leaving 13 bases between them. The CDR3 nucleotides are TGTGCCTGGAGCTACATCGGAGGAGGCTACACCTTC. Amino acid sequence: CAWSYIGGGYTF.

The rearrangement joins TRBV7-2 to TRBJ2-1; maybe TRBD2 (7 bases). Germline V gene sequence: CDR1 SGHTA, CDR2 FQGNSA. Trimming shortened V by 1 base and J by 13 bases, and 14 bases separated the two germline ends. The CDR3 length is 13 residues. CDR3 DNA: TGTGCCAGCAGCTTAGGGGGTGCGGGGGCACAGTTCTTC. It translates to CASSLGGAGAQFF. The full variable domain, rest sourced from reference TRBV7-2 and TRBJ2-1, is GAGVSQSPSNKVTEKGKDVELRCDPISGHTALYWYRQSLGQGLEFLIYFQGNSAPDKSGLPSDRFSAERTGGSVSTLTIQRTQQEDSAVYLCASSLGGAGAQFFGPGTRLTVL.

The rearrangement uses TRBV4-1 and TRBJ1-6; perhaps TRBD1 as D (5 bases). This CDR3 has 16 amino acids. V lost 4 bases and J lost 10, with 20 bases in between. Germline lookup yields CDR1 MGHRA and CDR2 YSYEKL. The CDR3 loop is CASSLVGTGGTSPLHF. The CDR3 bases are TGCGCCAGCAGCCTCGTAGGGACGGGGGGGACCTCACCCCTCCACTTT.

The V and J genes are TRBV18 and TRBJ1-4; 8 nucleotides line up with TRBD1. This CDR3 is built from 17 residues. With V trimmed by 1 base and J by 7 bases, 11 bases remained unmatched. CDR1 is KGHSH and CDR2 is LQKENI in the germline V gene. CDR3 loop: CASSPQSGTGGGEKLFF. The DNA for the CDR3 is TGTGCCAGCTCACCACAATCTGGGACAGGCGGGGGTGAAAAACTGTTTTTT.

Only a few counts were recorded for this clone. The chain carries TRBV4-1 and TRBJ2-3, with D hard to call. This CDR3 is 15 amino acids long. The V end was cut by 4 bases, the J end by 3 bases, with 14 bases between. Germline CDR1 is MGHRA and CDR2 is YSYEKL. CDR3 bases: TGCGCCAGCAGCCCTATCGGGTGGAAAACAGATACGCAGTATTTT. Its protein is CASSPIGWKTDTQYF.

The chain joins TRBV28 to TRBJ1-2; possible D gene TRBD1, 5 bases. Germline lookup yields CDR1 MDHEN and CDR2 SYDVKM. CDR3 length equals 15 residues. V gave up 7 bases and J gave up 0 bases, with 15 bases separating them. The CDR3 region is CASTRTGEANYGYTF. The DNA for the CDR3 is TGTGCCAGCACCCGGACGGGGGAAGCTAACTATGGCTACACCTTC.

J is TRBJ2-5 and V is TRBV9; TRBD2 matches at 11 bases. CDR1 and CDR2 from the germline V gene are SGDLS and YYNGEE. The CDR3 extends over 17 amino acids. The J segment lost 4 bases and the V segment lost 6 bases, leaving 14 bases of the junction unmatched. The CDR3 nucleotides read TGTGCCAGCACCACCGGGGGCGGGCTAGCGGGGGGAGAGACCCAGTACTTC. This codes for CASTTGGGLAGGETQYF.

Here the CDR3 DNA reads TGTGCCAGCAGCCAAGCCTTGTCTGGGGAGAACTATGGCTACACCTTC. Its protein is CASSQALSGENYGYTF. The chain couples TRBV3-1 (or the pseudogene TRBV3-2) to TRBJ1-2; D ambiguous. The V end lost 1 base, the J end lost 2 bases, and 14 bases lay between the germline ends. Germline loops: CDR1 LGHDT, CDR2 YNNKEL (reference sequence). This CDR3 region has 16 residues.

V is TRBV4-1 and J is TRBJ1-4, with a weak D call TRBD1 (5 bases). V lost 6 bases, J lost 0 bases, and 17 bases lay in between. The CDR3 has 17 residues. The V gene's germline CDR1 is MGHRA and CDR2 YSYEKL. CDR3 DNA sequence: TGCGCCAGCAGAAGGTATGCAGGGCTATCAACTAATGAAAAACTGTTTTTT. Protein: CASRRYAGLSTNEKLFF.

The table lists this clone with a few counts. For the CDR3, the DNA is TGTGCCACCAGCAGAGACTCCATCACTAGTTACAATGAGCAGTTCTTC. This sequence encodes CATSRDSITSYNEQFF. The chain joins TRBV15 to TRBJ2-1; D is possibly TRBD2 (5 bases). The CDR3 has 16 residues. V lost 0 bases to trimming and J lost 4 bases, with 13 bases between them. CDR1 and CDR2 from the germline V gene are LNHNV and YYDKDF (reference sequence).

V usage is TRBV3-1 (or the pseudogene TRBV3-2) and J usage is TRBJ2-5, with D possibly being TRBD2 (6 bases). This CDR3 spans 13 amino acids. Germline CDR1 is LGHDT and CDR2 is YNNKEL (reference sequence). Trimming removed 8 bases from V and 2 bases from J, with 12 bases in between. The CDR3 loop reads CASHGGWQETQYF. CDR3 nucleotides: TGTGCCAGCCATGGAGGGTGGCAAGAGACCCAGTACTTC.

In its sample, this clone was seen a few times. The rearrangement joins TRBV7-2 to TRBJ1-5; 7 positions match TRBD1. J lost 11 bases, V lost 4 bases, and 5 bases had no gene match. There are 12 residues in the CDR3. The germline CDR1 and CDR2 sequences are SGHTA and FQGNSA. The CDR3 DNA reads TGTGCCAGCAGCTCCGGGACAGCTTCCCAGCATTTT. This gives the protein CASSSGTASQHF.

This clone has more than one count but fewer than ten. J is TRBJ2-2 and V is TRBV18, with TRBD1 matching 8 bases. J lost 7 bases, V lost 3 bases, and 4 bases had no gene match. From germline, CDR1 is KGHSH and CDR2 LQKENI. The CDR3 has 14 residues. The DNA for the CDR3 is TGTGCCAGCTCACCGGCGACAGGGGTCGGGGAGCTGTTTTTT. Its protein product is CASSPATGVGELFF.

J is TRBJ1-1 and V is TRBV10-3; D unresolved. Deletions cut 5 bases from V and 4 bases from J, with 8 bases between. Germline V gene data show CDR1 as ENHRY and CDR2 as SYGVKD. The CDR3 is made up of 12 amino acids. CDR3 region: CAISPGGTEAFF. The CDR3 DNA follows: TGTGCCATCAGTCCGGGTGGCACTGAAGCTTTCTTT.

The chain joins TRBV7-9 to TRBJ2-5; maybe TRBD1 (6 bases). The CDR3 has 16 residues. CDR1 and CDR2 from the germline V gene are SEHNR and FQNEAQ (reference sequence). Between the trimmed V and J ends, which lost 4 bases and 3 bases, there was a span of 18 bases. The CDR3 nucleotides are TGTGCCAGCAGCTCGGGGACACGTACCTTCGAAGAGACCCAGTACTTC. Its protein is CASSSGTRTFEETQYF.

This clone was detected once. The CDR3 nucleotides read TGTGCCAGCAGCTTAGGAGGTGGTGACTATGGCTACACCTTC. It is translated as CASSLGGGDYGYTF. The chain uses TRBV7-9 and TRBJ1-2; D unresolved. V lost 1 base to trimming and J lost 3 bases, with 9 bases between them. CDR1 and CDR2 from the germline V gene are SEHNR and FQNEAQ (reference sequence). This CDR3 contains 14 residues. Drawing the rest from reference TRBV7-9 and TRBJ1-2, the complete variable domain is DTGVSQNPRHKITKRGQNVTFRCDPISEHNRLYWYRQTLGQGPEFLTYFQNEAQLEKSRLLSDRFSAERPKGSFSTLEIQRTEQGDSAMYLCASSLGGGDYGYTFGSGTRLTVV.

At least ten counts were recorded for this clone. The chain employs TRBV15 and TRBJ2-7, with D possibly being TRBD2 (5 bases). V lost 8 bases, J lost 0 bases, and 8 bases lay in between. This CDR3 spans 12 amino acids. The germline gives CDR1 LNHNV, CDR2 YYDKDF (reference sequence). CDR3 region: CATSRDSYEQYF. DNA for the CDR3: TGTGCCACCTCACGGGACTCCTACGAGCAGTACTTC.

V usage is TRBV7-2 and J usage is TRBJ2-1; 12 nucleotides align to TRBD1. V shed 1 base, J shed 4 bases, and the junction held 5 bases outside the gene matches. The CDR3 contains 17 residues. The V gene's germline CDR1 is SGHTA and CDR2 FQGNSA. In DNA form, the CDR3 reads TGTGCCAGCAGCTTAGAGGGACAGGGGGCGTTGTACAATGAGCAGTTCTTC. It codes for CASSLEGQGALYNEQFF.

This sequence joins TRBV12-3 or TRBV12-4 and TRBJ1-5; TRBD1 aligns across 7 bases. The trim removed 5 bases at V and 5 bases at J, leaving 3 bases unmatched. This CDR3 is built from 13 residues. CDR3: CASSLDRDQPQHF. CDR3 nucleotide sequence: TGTGCCAGCAGTCTCGACAGGGATCAGCCCCAGCATTTT.

The chain joins TRBV2 to TRBJ2-3, with D possibly TRBD2 on 6 matching bases. The CDR3 covers 13 residues. The germline gives CDR1 SNHLY, CDR2 FYNNEI. Deletions cut 3 bases from V and 9 bases from J, with 13 bases between. The CDR3 reads CASSDVGGGTQYF. The CDR3 nucleotides are TGTGCCAGCAGTGACGTGGGGGGAGGCACGCAGTATTTT.

The chain couples TRBV6-5 to TRBJ1-3, with unresolved D. This CDR3 is built from 15 residues. V was clipped by 8 bases and J by 2 bases, with 16 bases between them. Germline CDR1 reads MNHEY; CDR2 reads SVGAGI. CDR3 bases: TGTGCCAGCTACAGTACCGTACTTACTGGAAACACCATATATTTT. Protein sequence: CASYSTVLTGNTIYF.

This chain uses TRBV6-5 with TRBJ1-4; D call uncertain. This CDR3 has 12 amino acids. Germline CDR1 is MNHEY and CDR2 is SVGAGI. Trimming shortened V by 5 bases and J by 8 bases, and 9 bases separated the two germline ends. Here the CDR3 DNA reads TGTGCCAGCAGTACCTACGGGGAAAAACTGTTTTTT. Protein sequence: CASSTYGEKLFF.

In this sample, this clone turned up a few times. The V gene is TRBV29-1, the J gene TRBJ2-4; 10 bases fit TRBD1. The V gene end was trimmed by 5 bases and the J gene end by 8 bases; junction bases not matched to a gene: 9. Germline-derived CDR1 and CDR2 are SQVTM and ANQGSEA. This CDR3 contains 14 residues. The CDR3 reads CSVSPGQGTHIQYF. CDR3 sequence (DNA): TGCAGCGTTTCACCGGGACAGGGGACGCACATTCAGTACTTC.